These T cell receptor beta chains were read from a single sample in a study of shared clonotypes between healthy human individuals. Assay used: immunoSEQ multiplex PCR; TCRdb lists only in-frame clones, some missing. The table lists more than 600,000 clones, about 91% of them singletons. The sequencing input was naive CD8+ T cells sorted from blood. The receptors shown here come from a man in his thirties or forties in good health. Each CDR3 is given with its conserved first and last residue. A D gene is named only where the DNA matches it firmly. A row's size may be missing; if present it is once, few, many or a size class.

TRBJ2-3,TRBV2,TRBD2,NA,TGTGCCAGCAGTGAACCGACTAGCGGGGGCACAGATACGCAGTATTTT,CASSEPTSGGTDTQYF
TRBJ1-3,TRBV25-1,NA,NA,TGTGCCAGCACCCCAGTGGGCGGAAACACCATATATTTT,CASTPVGGNTIYF
TRBJ2-3,TRBV27,TRBD1,NA,TGTGCCAGCACCCCCGCAGGGGGCCTGACAGATACGCAGTATTTT,CASTPAGGLTDTQYF
TRBJ2-6,TRBV2,TRBD2,NA,TGTGCCAGCCGGGACTACAGCTCTGGGGCCAACGTCCTGACTTTC,CASRDYSSGANVLTF
TRBJ1-4,TRBV5-6,TRBD1,NA,TGTGCCAGCAGCCTGTCCGGGACAGGTGTTGAAAAACTGTTTTTT,CASSLSGTGVEKLFF
TRBJ2-3,TRBV11-2,NA,NA,TGTGCCAGCAGCTTAGGCCCCACAGATACGCAGTATTTT,CASSLGPTDTQYF
TRBJ1-1,TRBV28,NA,NA,TGTGCCAGCAGTCATTTGACAGAGAACACTGAAGCTTTCTTT,CASSHLTENTEAFF
TRBJ1-5,TRBV6-5,NA,NA,TGTGCCAGCAGCCGGGGGTCTAGCAATCAGCCCCAGCATTTT,CASSRGSSNQPQHF
TRBJ1-5,TRBV6-1,NA,NA,TGTGCCAGCAGTGAAGCATGGGGGGATCAGCCCCAGCATTTT,CASSEAWGDQPQHF
TRBJ1-1,TRBV7-2,TRBD1,NA,TGTGCCAGCAGGCCACAGGGGTGGAGCACTGAAGCTTTCTTT,CASRPQGWSTEAFF
TRBJ2-7,TRBV7-2,TRBD2,NA,TGTGCCAGCAGCGGACTAGCGGGAGTCCGGTACGAGCAGTACTTC,CASSGLAGVRYEQYF
TRBJ2-1,TRBV6-6,NA,once,TGTGCCAGCAGTCTAGGGGGAATCACCTACAATGAGCAGTTCTTC,CASSLGGITYNEQFF
TRBJ1-5,TRBV28,NA,NA,TGTGCCAGCAGGGGAGGGTATGGCAATCAGCCCCAGCATTTT,CASRGGYGNQPQHF
TRBJ2-2,TRBV7-2,NA,NA,TGTGCCAGCAGCAGAGACAGGACATGGGAGCTGTTTTTT,CASSRDRTWELFF
TRBJ2-7,TRBV27,NA,once,TGTGCCAGCAGTTCCGGGACGGGGTACGAGCAGTACTTC,CASSSGTGYEQYF
TRBJ2-7,TRBV18,TRBD2,NA,TGTGCCAGCTCACCCTCGGGGGAGGGTTACGAGCAGTACTTC,CASSPSGEGYEQYF
TRBJ2-7,TRBV15,NA,NA,TGTGCCACCAGCAGACTCTCAGGCCTGACCGAGCAGTACTTC,CATSRLSGLTEQYF
TRBJ2-5,TRBV28,TRBD1,NA,TGTGCCAGCAGGTGGGGGACAGGACTTCAAGAGACCCAGTACTTC,CASRWGTGLQETQYF
TRBJ2-7,TRBV7-9,TRBD2,NA,TGTGCCAGCAGCTTTAGCGGGAGTTCCTACGAGCAGTACTTC,CASSFSGSSYEQYF
TRBJ2-7,TRBV4-1,TRBD1,few,TGCGCCAGCAGCCAGACAGGGGGCGGGTACGAGCAGTACTTC,CASSQTGGGYEQYF
TRBJ1-4,TRBV7-9,NA,few,TGTGCCAGCAGCCGGACAGCGACTAATGAAAAACTGTTTTTT,CASSRTATNEKLFF
TRBJ2-1,TRBV7-9,TRBD2,once,TGTGCCAGCAGCTTAGTCCTGGGGACTAGCGAGCAGTTCTTC,CASSLVLGTSEQFF
TRBJ2-7,TRBV27,NA,once,TGTGCCAGCAGTTACGGCCCCTACGAGCAGTACTTC,CASSYGPYEQYF
TRBJ2-1,TRBV7-6,NA,few,TGTGCCAGCAGCCATGGGGTGGTCAGCTCCTACAATGAGCAGTTCTTC,CASSHGVVSSYNEQFF
TRBJ2-2,TRBV4-1,NA,NA,TGCGCCAGCAGCCCTACCTTTGCCGGGGAGCTGTTTTTT,CASSPTFAGELFF